This T cell receptor beta chain is drawn from a study of identical twins. Study conclusions and caveats: Part of the zero-insertion signal could reflect confounding by invariant MAIT and iNKT cells. Memory repertoires lacked the insertion deficit that abundant cord blood beta clonotypes showed.

This clonotype appeared a few times. Its specificity is unknown. Through template switching, a universal primer site was introduced, and the cDNA contained unique molecular identifiers. One entry per CDR3 protein, called by TCRdb with MiXCR from the 5' RACE reads. The table includes 1,800,000 or so distinct CDR3 sequences, about 32% detected once. This CDR3 region has 17 residues. CDR1 is MNHEY, CDR2 SMNVEV, per germline (reference sequence). V was pared by 6 bases and J by 8 bases, with 13 bases of the junction left unmatched. Sequenced: cord blood. This chain joins TRBV27 and TRBJ2-1; 13 bases map to TRBD2. This sequence was found in a newborn girl in good health. Here the CDR3 DNA reads TGTGCCAGCAGCTCTCCTTCTGGACTAGCGGGGGTGGATGAGCAGTTCTTC. Residues: CASSSPSGLAGVDEQFF.